Listed here are 22 T cell receptor beta chains from one sample, sequenced in a study of T-cell reconstitution after alpha-beta-depleted transplantation in children. Construction of the TCRbeta library involved unique molecular identifiers. TCRdb reprocessed the PCR reads via MiXCR and lists one record per CDR3 protein. The sample lists almost 500,000 distinct CDR3 sequences, more than 9% occurring once. The sequencing used PBMCs, collected before TCRalphabeta/CD19-depleted stem cell transplant. The receptors stem from a child younger than 10 with inherited bone marrow failure, due to receive a stem cell transplant.

V and J are TRBV20-1 and TRBJ2-1, with TRBD2 identical over 8 bases. The CDR3 contains 15 residues. Germline V gene sequence: CDR1 DFQATT, CDR2 SNEGSKA (reference sequence). V lost 0 bases and J lost 8; bases outside the gene matches: 9. CDR3 residues: CSARDLAGLYYEQFF. The CDR3 DNA is TGCAGTGCTAGAGACCTAGCGGGCCTGTACTATGAGCAGTTCTTC.

The rearrangement joins TRBV24-1 to TRBJ2-2, with 11 nucleotides matching TRBD2. The V and J ends lost 3 bases and 7 bases, in that order; junction bases with no gene match: 6. CDR1 and CDR2 (germline): KGHDR, SFDVKD. CDR3 length: 16 amino acids. The CDR3 DNA sequence: TGTGCCACCAGTGATGTAGCGGGAGGGCAAAACGGGGAGCTGTTTTTT. Its translation: CATSDVAGGQNGELFF.

This clonotype showed up many times. V usage is TRBV5-1 and J usage is TRBJ2-5, with 11 positions matching TRBD2. CDR3 length equals 17 residues. Germline V gives CDR1 SGHRS, CDR2 YFSETQ. Losses at the gene ends were 1 base for V and 1 base for J; bases not matched to a gene: 6. This CDR3 is CASSLHGLAGIQETQYF. Written as DNA, the CDR3 is TGCGCCAGCAGCTTGCATGGACTAGCGGGTATCCAAGAGACCCAGTACTTC.

CDR3 residues: CSARDSTSPANTGELFF. CDR3 DNA: TGCAGTGCTAGAGATTCGACTAGCCCTGCGAACACCGGGGAGCTGTTTTTT. The chain has TRBV20-1 and TRBJ2-2; 7 bases fit TRBD2. J gave up 0 bases and V 0 bases, and 7 bases lay outside the gene matches. The CDR3 runs 17 residues. Germline V CDR1 and CDR2: DFQATT, SNEGSKA (reference sequence).

This clonotype was seen repeatedly, ten times or more. The chain couples TRBV6-1 to TRBJ2-2; D could derive from TRBD1 or TRBD2 (6 bases each). Trimming took 5 bases from V and 4 from J, leaving 17 bases between them. The germline CDR1 and CDR2 sequences are MNHNS and SASEGT. The CDR3 sequence is 16 residues long. Here the CDR3 DNA reads TGTGCCAGCAGTACCCTACTAGGAGGGGGCACCGGGGAGCTGTTTTTT. This translates into CASSTLLGGGTGELFF.

In its sample, this clonotype was seen a few times. The J gene is TRBJ2-7, the V gene TRBV7-9, with D hard to call. CDR3 size: 15 residues. The V end lost 2 bases, the J end lost 2 bases, and 13 bases lay between the germline ends. Germline V gene sequence: CDR1 SEHNR, CDR2 FQNEAQ (reference sequence). This chain's CDR3 is CASSLLGLGPYEQYF. For the CDR3, the DNA is TGTGCCAGCAGCTTATTAGGGTTAGGTCCCTACGAGCAGTACTTC.

This clonotype showed up just a few times. This chain links TRBV9 with TRBJ2-7; D is ambiguous. CDR1 and CDR2 from the germline V gene are SGDLS and YYNGEE. Trimming took off 5 bases at V and 0 bases at J, with 18 bases between the two ends. This CDR3 has 16 amino acids. The CDR3 loop reads CASRSPPWLFSYEQYF. The CDR3 DNA sequence: TGTGCCAGCAGATCTCCTCCTTGGCTTTTCTCCTACGAGCAGTACTTC.

V is TRBV19 and J is TRBJ2-1; unclear D gene. Trimming removed 3 bases from V and 4 bases from J, with 10 bases in between. Germline V gene data show CDR1 as LNHDA and CDR2 as SQIVND (reference sequence). The CDR3 totals 14 residues. The CDR3 loop is CASSIQRVYNEQFF. The DNA of the CDR3 is TGTGCCAGTAGTATCCAAAGAGTGTACAATGAGCAGTTCTTC.

This clonotype was detected a few times. V gene TRBV7-9 combines with J gene TRBJ2-1; D uncertain. Germline CDR1 reads SEHNR; CDR2 reads FQNEAQ (reference sequence). The CDR3 has 12 residues. Trimming cost V 3 bases and J 6 bases, with 6 bases left between them. The CDR3 DNA is TGTGCCAGCAGCTTTACCCGCAATGAGCAGTTCTTC. Protein sequence: CASSFTRNEQFF.

This clonotype has ten or more counts. This sequence joins TRBV27 and TRBJ1-4; no clear D gene. Germline V CDR1 and CDR2: MNHEY, SMNVEV (reference sequence). Deletions cut 2 bases from V and 3 bases from J, with 4 bases between. This CDR3 comprises 13 residues. The CDR3 sequence is CASSLGANEKLFF. In nucleotides, the CDR3 is TGTGCCAGCAGTTTAGGGGCTAATGAAAAACTGTTTTTT.

The genes are TRBV27 and TRBJ1-6; D ambiguous. Germline V gene sequence: CDR1 MNHEY, CDR2 SMNVEV (reference sequence). The ends were cut back, 6 bases at V and 3 bases at J, with 15 bases in the middle. The CDR3 contains 16 residues. CDR3 sequence: CASSSVDGFYNSPLHF. The CDR3 DNA is TGTGCCAGCAGCTCCGTGGACGGATTCTATAATTCACCCCTCCACTTT.

V usage is TRBV19 and J usage is TRBJ2-2; TRBD2 matches 9 bases. The CDR3 runs 16 residues. Germline values: CDR1 LNHDA, CDR2 SQIVND (reference sequence). Trimming cost V 0 bases and J 5 bases; bases outside gene matches: 4. CDR3 nucleotides: TGTGCCAGTAGTATAGATGTAGCGGGAGAGACCGGGGAGCTGTTTTTT. It codes for CASSIDVAGETGELFF.

This clonotype came up many times. V and J are TRBV20-1 and TRBJ2-7; D is possibly TRBD1 (5 bases). This CDR3 is 13 amino acids long. CDR1 is DFQATT and CDR2 is SNEGSKA in the germline V gene (reference sequence). Trimming cost V 5 bases and J 2 bases, with 13 bases left between them. The CDR3 sequence: CSAYRSRTYEQYF. CDR3 sequence (DNA): TGCAGTGCTTACAGGAGTAGGACCTACGAGCAGTACTTC.

This clonotype was seen many times. The chain employs TRBV10-3 and TRBJ1-2; D uncertain. Germline V CDR1 and CDR2: ENHRY, SYGVKD. With 2 bases removed from V and 0 bases from J, the gap between germline ends came to 7 bases. This CDR3 is 14 amino acids long. The CDR3 DNA reads as TGTGCCATCAGTGAGACGGCCACTAACTATGGCTACACCTTC. It yields the protein CAISETATNYGYTF.

This clonotype was recorded many times. The gene calls are TRBV20-1 and TRBJ2-1, with D possibly TRBD2 on 6 matching bases. Germline V CDR1 and CDR2: DFQATT, SNEGSKA (reference sequence). There are 14 residues in the CDR3. Trimming left V 2 bases short and J 3 bases short, with 11 bases between. In DNA form, the CDR3 reads TGCAGTGCTAGATTCGCGGGAATCTACAATGAGCAGTTCTTC. Protein sequence: CSARFAGIYNEQFF.

This clonotype was counted a few times. The gene calls are TRBV20-1 and TRBJ1-2; 7 bases map to TRBD1. The J segment lost 3 bases and the V segment lost 6 bases, leaving 13 bases of the junction unmatched. Germline CDR1 and CDR2: DFQATT and SNEGSKA (reference sequence). CDR3 length: 15 amino acids. The CDR3 region is CSAINDRAGDYGYTF. In nucleotides, the CDR3 is TGCAGTGCCATCAACGACAGGGCGGGTGACTATGGCTACACCTTC.

This clonotype was recorded many times. V is TRBV7-2 and J is TRBJ2-7, with 7 bases fitting TRBD2. The germline gives CDR1 SGHTA, CDR2 FQGNSA. Germline trimming cut 1 base from V and 2 bases from J; bases unmatched to any gene: 5. CDR3 length: 15 amino acids. The CDR3: CASSLGLADTYEQYF. CDR3 DNA sequence: TGTGCCAGCAGCTTAGGCCTAGCGGACACCTACGAGCAGTACTTC.

This clonotype was observed a handful of times. The chain has TRBV29-1 and TRBJ1-2; a weak D match, TRBD1 (6 bases). CDR1 is SQVTM and CDR2 is ANQGSEA in the germline V gene. The V gene lost 4 bases and the J gene lost 10 bases, with 13 bases spanning the gap. CDR3 length: 11 residues. In DNA form, the CDR3 reads TGCAGCGTTGGCTGGGGGGCCTTCTACACCTTC. Translation gives CSVGWGAFYTF. The full variable domain, rest sourced from reference TRBV29-1 and TRBJ1-2, is SAVISQKPSRDICQRGTSLTIQCQVDSQVTMMFWYRQQPGQSLTLIATANQGSEATYESGFVIDKFPISRPNLTFSTLTVSNMSPEDSSIYLCSVGWGAFYTFGSGTRLTVV.

This clonotype was observed at least ten times. The chain carries TRBV20-1 and TRBJ2-3; 8 bases map to TRBD2. The ends lost 3 bases at V and 1 base at J; junction bases unmatched: 6. Looked up from germline, CDR1 is DFQATT and CDR2 is SNEGSKA (reference sequence). This CDR3 region has 15 residues. CDR3 sequence (DNA): TGCAGTGCTAGCGGGAGGGCCGTCGGCACAGATACGCAGTATTTT. This codes for CSASGRAVGTDTQYF.

In its sample, this clonotype was seen many times. V is TRBV5-1 and J is TRBJ2-1; TRBD2 aligns across 14 bases. Trimming at V came to 4 bases and at J to 10 bases, leaving 10 bases not matched to a gene. Germline V gene data show CDR1 as SGHRS and CDR2 as YFSETQ. The CDR3 runs to 16 residues. For the CDR3, the DNA is TGCGCCAGCAGCCCCTGGGGACTAGCGGGAGACGGAGAGCAGTTCTTC. Translating gives CASSPWGLAGDGEQFF.

This clonotype was counted at least ten times. The DNA of the CDR3 is TGCAGTGGGGGGACTCCCTACGAGCAGTACTTC. Amino acids: CSGGTPYEQYF. The chain has TRBV20-1 and TRBJ2-7, with D possibly being TRBD2 (6 bases). The CDR3 sequence is 11 residues long. The germline gives CDR1 DFQATT, CDR2 SNEGSKA (reference sequence). The V and J ends lost 7 bases and 2 bases respectively, with 9 bases between them.

J is TRBJ2-1 and V is TRBV15; 7 bases fit TRBD2. The CDR3 loop spans 16 amino acids. Losses at the gene ends were 1 base for V and 9 bases for J; bases not matched to a gene: 12. CDR1 is LNHNV and CDR2 is YYDKDF in the germline V gene (reference sequence). In DNA, the CDR3 is TGTGCCACCAGCAGAGGAGAGGGAAGCGGGACCGGTGAGCAGTTCTTC. Protein product: CATSRGEGSGTGEQFF.